This T cell receptor (beta chain) was found in a study of radiation and T cells in renal cell carcinoma. Study outcomes and limitations: No pretreatment tumor biopsies were available for baseline clonotypes. Top tumor clonotypes rose in blood 2 weeks post-radiation, then contracted.

The ends were cut back, 7 bases at V and 7 bases at J, with 20 bases in the middle. The CDR3 consists of 13 residues. The germline CDR1 and CDR2 sequences are SQVTM and ANQGSEA. About this clone: What it binds is not known.

Time point: blood 2 weeks post-SBRT. Treatment meaning: 15 Gy SBRT to primary tumor, nephrectomy 4 weeks later. Serial blood draws occurred at baseline and 2 and 4 weeks post-SBRT. The tumor was a clear cell renal cell carcinoma. Data came from immunoSEQ multiplex PCR; TCRdb stores just in-frame clones and leaves some out. The data contain around 26,000 clones, roughly 80% of them singletons. This receptor was taken from a man in his fifties or sixties with renal cell carcinoma. The sample here was blood, taken from a patient whose treatment included radiotherapy and nephrectomy. The chain links TRBV29-1 to TRBJ2-7; a weak D match, TRBD1 (6 bases). Here the CDR3 DNA reads TGCAGCGCACACTTTACAGGGTTAGGGGAGCAGTACTTC. Translating it yields CSAHFTGLGEQYF.